The subject of this entry is one T cell receptor beta chain. Its antigen target is currently unknown. No qualities accompany the bases; no much larger clone lies one base away. TCRbeta CDR3 regions were amplified from genomic DNA by means of the immunoSEQ Assay, a bias-controlled multiplex PCR. Per the source publication's procedure: The number of nucleated cells in each sample was estimated by amplification of reference gene primers within the assay. To quantify the absolute abundance of each unique TCRbeta CDR3 rearrangement, sequence reads were collapsed and filtered. For each sample, productive Simpson clonality was calculated as the square root of Simpson's diversity index over productive rearrangements. The table comes from immuneACCESS by way of TCRdb, which keeps in-frame sequences with V and J called. Part of the clones is missing from these tables; in studies checked, under half for an unresolved V gene and the rest for unknown reasons. The DNA gave D and trimming, while V, J and clone size come from that table. Recorded for this sample are 250,000 to 400,000 clones; approximately 88% of them occurred a single time. Of the sample, approximately 5% falls within the top ten clones.

This specimen belongs to a study of blood T cell repertoires in COVID-19 (dated by TCRdb to 2018 to 2020). About the full investigation: Samples covering the acute and convalescent phases of COVID-19 were provided by collaborators in the United States, Italy and Spain. The prospective study material was composed of cDNA or gDNA derived from T cells, B-cell-depleted T cells, or PBMCs. The dataset comprised deeply sampled blood TCRbeta repertoires from subjects exposed to, actively infected with, or recovered from COVID-19. A freely available public database, intended as a resource for researchers studying the immune response to SARS-CoV-2, is where the repertoires were released. Samples were obtained from the ongoing ImmuneRACE study (first 160 participants) and from about 1,300 subjects provided by 6 global collaborators. Sample metadata almost always included a de-identified subject ID, COVID-19 status, age in years and sex. HLA class I and class II types, where available, came from metadata supplied by the sample provider rather than from assay-based typing. Results the study describes overall, beyond this receptor: How much clinical and demographic metadata was included differed by source and by participant, and the metadata was provided uncurated.

In the prospective study, participants were about 18 to 95 years old, resided in about two dozen geographic areas of the United States, and were enrolled through a virtual design. To assign participants to cohorts, the prospective study relied on clinical history that participants themselves reported in a screening survey and a study questionnaire. For ImmuneRACE Cohort 3, a participant was defined as recovered based on two consecutive negative NP/OP PCR tests, clearance by a healthcare professional, or resolution of symptoms. Each participant in the prospective study had whole blood, serum and a nasopharyngeal or oropharyngeal swab collected by mobile phlebotomists. Participants in the prospective study had the option to provide additional blood draws and questionnaires over an approximately 2-month period. Blood samples from the prospective study were shipped frozen or at room temperature prior to DNA extraction.

What was sequenced was PBMCs or T cells enriched from blood (not recorded which). The source is a man between 60 and 70 years old who had recovered from COVID-19.

CDR3 reads: CATSNAGTGGGNYGYTF. The bases read TGTGCCACCAGCAATGCCGGGACAGGGGGCGGGAACTATGGCTACACCTTC. The sequence links TRBV27 to TRBJ1-2; 12 junctional bases match TRBD1. The germline V gene (reference sequence) yields MNHEY for CDR1 and SMNVEV for CDR2. The CDR3 runs 17 amino acids, cysteine and phenylalanine included. Just the 51-base CDR3 DNA is kept, in frame starting at base 1. V lost 10 bases and J lost 2 bases, and the count of bases not matched to a germline gene is 14.